Listed below are T cell receptor beta chains from one sample, sequenced in a study of sequential checkpoint blockade in melanoma. Data came from immunoSEQ multiplex PCR; TCRdb stores just in-frame clones and leaves some out. The repertoire holds around 15,000 clones, with 77% as singletons. Here the sequenced sample was CD8+ T cells sorted from blood (inferred from file names), taken from a patient given nivolumab and ipilimumab in sequence. The receptors here all came from a human donor with melanoma. The CDR3 runs from the conserved cysteine through the conserved F or W. A D gene is named only where the DNA matches it firmly. Some rows have no size entry. The others give once, few or many, or a class for an expanded clone.

J | size | V | D | DNA | CDR3
TRBJ1-5 | . | TRBV5-6 | . | TGTGCCAGCAGCACGGGTGTCCAGCCCCAGCATTTT | CASSTGVQPQHF
TRBJ1-2 | . | TRBV12-5 | . | TGTGCTAGTGGTCCCCGGACCCAGGGTGACTATGGCTACACCTTC | CASGPRTQGDYGYTF
TRBJ2-1 | . | TRBV7-2 | . | TGTGCCAGCAGCTTATACTCCGGGACTCACGACAATGAGCAGTTCTTC | CASSLYSGTHDNEQFF
TRBJ1-1 | . | TRBV27 | TRBD1 | TGTGCCAGCGGACCCCAGGGGGTTGGCACTGAAGCTTTCTTT | CASGPQGVGTEAFF
TRBJ2-7 | . | TRBV9 | TRBD2 | TGTGCCAGCAGTCCTAGCAGCGGGAGCGAGCAGTACTTC | CASSPSSGSEQYF
TRBJ2-5 | . | TRBV27 | . | TGTGCCAGCAGTTTATCTGTGGCGGAGTACCAAGAGACCCAGTACTTC | CASSLSVAEYQETQYF
TRBJ2-3 | . | TRBV6-4 | . | TGTGCCAGCAGCCCACAGGGAAGCACAGATACGCAGTATTTT | CASSPQGSTDTQYF
TRBJ2-1 | . | TRBV4-1 | . | TGCGCCAGCAGCCTTAACAATGAGCAGTTCTTC | CASSLNNEQFF
TRBJ1-2 | . | TRBV6-5 | TRBD1 | TGTGCCAGCACCCAGGGACAGGGCGGAAGCTACACCTTC | CASTQGQGGSYTF
TRBJ2-7 | . | TRBV27 | TRBD2 | TGTGCCAGCAGTTCGGGACTAGCGGGAGGACTCTCCTCCTACGAGCAGTACTTC | CASSSGLAGGLSSYEQYF
TRBJ2-7 | . | TRBV27 | TRBD1 | TGTGCCAGCAGTTTAACAGGGGCCTACGAGCAGTACTTC | CASSLTGAYEQYF
TRBJ1-2 | . | TRBV19 | . | TGTGCCAGTAGTATGAGCGGGGGAGAGTTTAACTATGGCTACACCTTC | CASSMSGGEFNYGYTF
TRBJ2-7 | . | TRBV23-1 | . | TGCGCCAGCAGTCCCACCAAAACGGGTCGGACTCCGCATATATACGAGCAGTACTTC | CASSPTKTGRTPHIYEQYF
TRBJ2-1 | . | TRBV27 | TRBD1 | TGTGCCAGCAGTTTCCAGGACAGGGGGCTTGGTGAGCAGTTCTTC | CASSFQDRGLGEQFF
TRBJ2-2 | . | TRBV19 | . | TGTGCCAGTAAGGAGTGGGACACCGGGGAGCTGTTTTTT | CASKEWDTGELFF
TRBJ2-7 | . | TRBV2 | TRBD2 | TGTGCCAGCAGGGAGGGTAGCGGGGGGTACTACGAGCAGTACTTC | CASREGSGGYYEQYF
TRBJ2-6 | . | TRBV9 | TRBD1 | TGTGCCAGCAGCGAGACAGGGTCTGGGGCCAACGTCCTGACTTTC | CASSETGSGANVLTF
TRBJ2-6 | . | TRBV6-1 | . | TGTGCCAGCAGTGAATCAGGGTCTGGGGCCAACGTCCTGACTTTC | CASSESGSGANVLTF
TRBJ2-7 | . | TRBV23-1 | TRBD2 | TGCGCCAGCAGTCAAGGCGAAGGACTAGCGGGAGTTCGCGAGCAGTACTTC | CASSQGEGLAGVREQYF
TRBJ1-2 | . | TRBV10-3 | TRBD1 | TGTGCCACCTCCCAAGGGGGGGCAGGGGGCGTTTCTAACTATGGCTACACCTTC | CATSQGGAGGVSNYGYTF
TRBJ2-7 | . | TRBV4-1 | TRBD1 | TGCGCCAGCAGCCAAGTCTGGGGACAGACCCACTCCTACGAGCAGTACTTC | CASSQVWGQTHSYEQYF
TRBJ1-2 | . | TRBV6-5 | . | TGTGCCAGCAGCGAACAGGAAACCCTCTTGGGTGGCTACACCTTC | CASSEQETLLGGYTF
TRBJ2-2 | . | TRBV10-2 | TRBD2 | TGCGCCAGCAGTGCACCTGAACTAGCGGGTAACACCGGGGAGCTGTTTTTT | CASSAPELAGNTGELFF
TRBJ1-1 | medium-sized | TRBV19 | . | TGTGCCAGTAGTAAAACTAGTTTTGGGGGCATGAACACTGAAGCTTTCTTT | CASSKTSFGGMNTEAFF
TRBJ2-7 | . | TRBV4-3 | TRBD2 | TGCGCCAGCAGCCAGGGACTAGCGGAGGCCTACGAGCAGTACTTC | CASSQGLAEAYEQYF
TRBJ2-7 | once | TRBV7-6 | . | TGTGCCAGCAGCTTAGCGGCGGGGTTAGCCTACGAGCAGTACTTC | CASSLAAGLAYEQYF
TRBJ2-3 | . | TRBV6-6 | . | TGTGCCAGCTGTGATACGACTGGCACAGATACGCAGTATTTT | CASCDTTGTDTQYF
TRBJ2-1 | few | TRBV6-4 | TRBD2 | TGTGCCAGCAGCTCGGTTTCGGCGGGAGGGGATGAGCAGTTCTTC | CASSSVSAGGDEQFF
TRBJ1-2 | . | TRBV18 | TRBD1 | TGTGCCAGCTCACCAGCCGGGACAGGGGGATCGTATGGCTACACCTTC | CASSPAGTGGSYGYTF
TRBJ2-3 | few | TRBV6-4 | TRBD2 | TGTGCCAGCAGTGCGACTAGCGGTTCAGATACGCAGTATTTT | CASSATSGSDTQYF
TRBJ2-1 | . | TRBV4-1 | TRBD1 | TGCGCCAGCAGTTGGGACAGCAACTACAATGAGCAGTTCTTC | CASSWDSNYNEQFF
TRBJ1-1 | . | TRBV6-1 | . | TGTGCCAGCAGTGAAGATCTGGCAAGAAAGAGGGTCACTGAAGCTTTCTTT | CASSEDLARKRVTEAFF
TRBJ2-2 | . | TRBV4-3 | . | TGCGCCAGCAGCCGCGGACAGGGAGGGACCGGGGAGCTGTTTTTT | CASSRGQGGTGELFF
TRBJ2-2 | . | TRBV11-1 | TRBD1 | TGTGCCAGCAGCTCAAACAGGGGGCGGTTCACCGGGGAGCTGTTTTTT | CASSSNRGRFTGELFF
TRBJ1-2 | . | TRBV29-1 | . | TGCAGCGCTGATCAGACAGAAGATCACTCCGGCTACACCTTC | CSADQTEDHSGYTF
TRBJ2-7 | . | TRBV16 | TRBD2 | TGTGCCAGCAGCCATACCTTTTATACTAGCGGTTCCTACGAGCAGTACTTC | CASSHTFYTSGSYEQYF
TRBJ2-7 | . | TRBV11-2 | TRBD2 | TGTGCCAGCAGCCCGGGACTAGCGGGTCCCTACGAGCAGTACTTC | CASSPGLAGPYEQYF
TRBJ2-1 | few | TRBV4-1 | . | TGCGCCAGCAGCCAACCCGGGGTAGCCGGCGATGAGCAGTTCTTC | CASSQPGVAGDEQFF
TRBJ2-5 | . | TRBV9 | . | TGTGCCAGCAGCGGGGGCGGGACCCAGTACTTC | CASSGGGTQYF
TRBJ2-7 | . | TRBV7-8 | . | TGTGCCAGCAGCTTGCGACTGTCCCCACCCTACGAGCAGTACTTC | CASSLRLSPPYEQYF
TRBJ2-1 | . | TRBV19 | TRBD2 | TGTGCCAGTAGTACAGCGGGGGGGCCGAATGAGCAGTTCTTC | CASSTAGGPNEQFF
TRBJ2-1 | . | TRBV5-1 | . | TGCGCCAGCAGCTTGGACCGCGGCGGTTACAATGAGCAGTTCTTC | CASSLDRGGYNEQFF
TRBJ2-7 | . | TRBV19 | . | TGTGCCAGTAGTATTGGGGGGAACGAGCAGTACTTC | CASSIGGNEQYF
TRBJ2-2 | . | TRBV4-3 | . | TGCGCCAGCAGCCAACCTAACACCGGGGAGCTGTTTTTT | CASSQPNTGELFF
TRBJ1-2 | . | TRBV4-1 | . | TGCGCCAGCAGCCAAGAAAAGGAGGGTAACTATGGCTACACCTTC | CASSQEKEGNYGYTF
TRBJ2-3 | . | TRBV4-3 | . | TGCGCCAGCAGCCAAGTAGTTAGCACAGATACGCAGTATTTT | CASSQVVSTDTQYF
TRBJ2-5 | . | TRBV27 | . | TGTGCCAGCAGAGGACAGCAAGAGACCCAGTACTTC | CASRGQQETQYF
TRBJ1-1 | . | TRBV7-6 | . | TGTGCCAGCAGCGACCGTTCAGGGTCAGTTACTGAAGCTTTCTTT | CASSDRSGSVTEAFF
TRBJ2-1 | . | TRBV4-3 | TRBD2 | TGCGCCAGCAGCCAGGCCGGGACTACCCTCCGTGAGCAGTTCTTC | CASSQAGTTLREQFF
TRBJ2-1 | . | TRBV30 | TRBD2 | TGTGCCTGGGTGGGGACTAGCGGGGGGTACAATGAGCAGTTCTTC | CAWVGTSGGYNEQFF
TRBJ2-7 | . | TRBV28 | TRBD1 | TGTGCCAGCAGTCAGTCGGGACAGGGGGCCTACGAGCAGTACTTC | CASSQSGQGAYEQYF
TRBJ2-1 | . | TRBV27 | TRBD2 | TGTGCCAGCAGTTTAGGACCTATAGCGGGAGGGCCCTACAATGAGCAGTTCTTC | CASSLGPIAGGPYNEQFF
TRBJ2-2 | . | TRBV10-2 | TRBD1 | TGCGCCAGCAAAAATACCGGGACAGCGAGCGGGGAGCTGTTTTTT | CASKNTGTASGELFF
TRBJ2-4 | . | TRBV4-3 | TRBD1 | TGCGCCAGCAGCCATCCGGGACAGGGGGCTCAAAACATTCAGTACTTC | CASSHPGQGAQNIQYF